The rows below give T cell receptor beta chains drawn from one sample of a study of identical twins. TCRdb called the 5' RACE reads again in MiXCR, with one record for every CDR3 protein. The data show 500,000 to 600,000 distinct CDR3 sequences, approximately 22% seen once. The sample also formed part of further work on T cells expressing NK-cell markers.

Sequenced material: CD4+ T cells sorted from blood. The receptor source for this set is a woman aged 18-29 years in good health. Both conserved end residues are part of each CDR3. D genes are given only for firm matches. The size field is filled for only some rows; it gives once, few, many or a size class.

CDR3nt: TGTGCCAGCAGCGTGGGCCTGGGAGAGCAGTTCTTC; CDR3aa: CASSVGLGEQFF; v_gene: TRBV9; j_gene: TRBJ2-1; abundance: -; d_gene: -
CDR3nt: TGTGCCAGCAGCTTAATCGGGTTGTACCAAGAGACCCAGTACTTC; CDR3aa: CASSLIGLYQETQYF; v_gene: TRBV7-3; j_gene: TRBJ2-5; abundance: -; d_gene: -
CDR3nt: TGTGCCAGCAGCCGTGGGGGACTAGCGGGAAAGAATGAGCAGTTCTTC; CDR3aa: CASSRGGLAGKNEQFF; v_gene: TRBV7-2; j_gene: TRBJ2-1; abundance: -; d_gene: TRBD2
CDR3nt: TGTGCCAGTAGTATCTCTAGCGGGTCAACAGATACGCAGTATTTT; CDR3aa: CASSISSGSTDTQYF; v_gene: TRBV19; j_gene: TRBJ2-3; abundance: few; d_gene: TRBD2
CDR3nt: TGTGCCGCCTATGGACAGGACGCCGGGGAGCTGTTTTTT; CDR3aa: CAAYGQDAGELFF; v_gene: TRBV10-3; j_gene: TRBJ2-2; abundance: -; d_gene: TRBD1
CDR3nt: TGTGCCAGCCGGACGACGCGGAACTCCTACAATGAGCAGTTCTTC; CDR3aa: CASRTTRNSYNEQFF; v_gene: TRBV7-2; j_gene: TRBJ2-1; abundance: -; d_gene: -
CDR3nt: TGTGCCAGCTACAAGCGGGAGGGCCAAGTCGATGAGCAGTTCTTC; CDR3aa: CASYKREGQVDEQFF; v_gene: TRBV2; j_gene: TRBJ2-1; abundance: -; d_gene: TRBD2
CDR3nt: TGCGCCAGCAGCCAAGTGGTCCCCTTGAGGGGAGAGTCCTACGAGCAGTACTTC; CDR3aa: CASSQVVPLRGESYEQYF; v_gene: TRBV4-3; j_gene: TRBJ2-7; abundance: -; d_gene: -
CDR3nt: TGCAGCGTTTCAGGACGAGCGGGGGATACCGGCGAGCTGTTTTTT; CDR3aa: CSVSGRAGDTGELFF; v_gene: TRBV29-1; j_gene: TRBJ2-2; abundance: few; d_gene: TRBD2
CDR3nt: TGCGCCAGCAGCCAAGGGTTAATAGGTGAGCAGTTCTTC; CDR3aa: CASSQGLIGEQFF; v_gene: TRBV4-3; j_gene: TRBJ2-1; abundance: few; d_gene: -
CDR3nt: TGTGCCAGCAGGAGATACAGGGTTCGTTCTTACGAGCAGTACTTC; CDR3aa: CASRRYRVRSYEQYF; v_gene: TRBV6-1; j_gene: TRBJ2-7; abundance: many; d_gene: -
CDR3nt: TGCAGTGCTAGAGCAGATCTGGAGACCCAGTACTTC; CDR3aa: CSARADLETQYF; v_gene: TRBV20-1; j_gene: TRBJ2-5; abundance: -; d_gene: -
CDR3nt: TGTGCCACCAGCAGACACGGACAGGGCCAAGAGACCCAGTACTTC; CDR3aa: CATSRHGQGQETQYF; v_gene: TRBV15; j_gene: TRBJ2-5; abundance: -; d_gene: TRBD1
CDR3nt: TGCAGCGTTGAAAAGGGGAACATGTGGGATGAGCAGTTCTTC; CDR3aa: CSVEKGNMWDEQFF; v_gene: TRBV29-1; j_gene: TRBJ2-1; abundance: few; d_gene: -
CDR3nt: TGTGCTTCTGCCCGAGGGCGGGAAGAGACCCAGTACTTC; CDR3aa: CASARGREETQYF; v_gene: TRBV7-7; j_gene: TRBJ2-5; abundance: -; d_gene: -
CDR3nt: TGTGCCAGCAGCCAAGATCGAAGGACCTACAATGAGCAGTTCTTC; CDR3aa: CASSQDRRTYNEQFF; v_gene: TRBV3-1; j_gene: TRBJ2-1; abundance: few; d_gene: -
CDR3nt: TGTGCCAGCAGGGGGCCAGATACGCAGTATTTT; CDR3aa: CASRGPDTQYF; v_gene: TRBV12-3/TRBV12-4; j_gene: TRBJ2-3; abundance: many; d_gene: -
CDR3nt: TGTGCCAGCAGCTCAGGACCGCTGGTTGTTGAGCAGTTCTTC; CDR3aa: CASSSGPLVVEQFF; v_gene: TRBV9; j_gene: TRBJ2-1; abundance: -; d_gene: -
CDR3nt: TGCAGTGCTTCCCAGAAGGCTAGCGGGAAAGATACGCAGTATTTT; CDR3aa: CSASQKASGKDTQYF; v_gene: TRBV20-1; j_gene: TRBJ2-3; abundance: few; d_gene: TRBD2
CDR3nt: TGTGCCAGCCTCCTGCGGGGGCCCACAGATACGCAGTATTTT; CDR3aa: CASLLRGPTDTQYF; v_gene: TRBV2; j_gene: TRBJ2-3; abundance: -; d_gene: -
CDR3nt: TGTGCCAGCAGCCCTCAACAACCTAGCACAGATACGCAGTATTTT; CDR3aa: CASSPQQPSTDTQYF; v_gene: TRBV5-4; j_gene: TRBJ2-3; abundance: few; d_gene: -
CDR3nt: TGTGCCAGCAGCTTAGGACAGGTTTCCAACGAGCAGTACTTC; CDR3aa: CASSLGQVSNEQYF; v_gene: TRBV11-2; j_gene: TRBJ2-7; abundance: many; d_gene: -
CDR3nt: TGTGCCAGCAGTCTAGCGGATGAGCAGTTCTTC; CDR3aa: CASSLADEQFF; v_gene: TRBV5-6; j_gene: TRBJ2-1; abundance: -; d_gene: TRBD2
CDR3nt: TGCAGTGCTAGAGGTGTGGGGATAGATACGCAGTATTTT; CDR3aa: CSARGVGIDTQYF; v_gene: TRBV20-1; j_gene: TRBJ2-3; abundance: few; d_gene: -
CDR3nt: TGCAGTGCTCAGAAGGGAGGGATGAACACTGAAGCTTTCTTT; CDR3aa: CSAQKGGMNTEAFF; v_gene: TRBV20-1; j_gene: TRBJ1-1; abundance: few; d_gene: -
CDR3nt: TGCGCCAGCAGCCAAGGGCAAATCACCGGGGAGCTGTTTTTT; CDR3aa: CASSQGQITGELFF; v_gene: TRBV4-3; j_gene: TRBJ2-2; abundance: -; d_gene: -
CDR3nt: TGTGCCAGCAGTGACACGAACACCGGGGAGCTGTTTTTT; CDR3aa: CASSDTNTGELFF; v_gene: TRBV6-4; j_gene: TRBJ2-2; abundance: many; d_gene: -
CDR3nt: TGCGCCAGCAGCTCTCGGGCAGCGGCTAACTATGGCTACACCTTC; CDR3aa: CASSSRAAANYGYTF; v_gene: TRBV5-1; j_gene: TRBJ1-2; abundance: few; d_gene: -
CDR3nt: TGTGCCAGCAGTAAAAAAGGCGGGGGGGCGCGCAATGAGCAGTTCTTC; CDR3aa: CASSKKGGGARNEQFF; v_gene: TRBV12-3/TRBV12-4; j_gene: TRBJ2-1; abundance: -; d_gene: TRBD2
CDR3nt: TGTGCCAGCAGTGTACTAGCATTGGGACAAGAGACCCAGTACTTC; CDR3aa: CASSVLALGQETQYF; v_gene: TRBV12-3/TRBV12-4; j_gene: TRBJ2-5; abundance: -; d_gene: -
CDR3nt: TGTGCCAGCAGCTTAGGGGGCCCCCAGGTCCAGAAAACCACAGATACGCAGTATTTT; CDR3aa: CASSLGGPQVQKTTDTQYF; v_gene: TRBV11-1; j_gene: TRBJ2-3; abundance: few; d_gene: -